This TCR beta chain comes out of a study of OX40 agonist ivuxolimab in advanced cancers. Study in general: Ivuxolimab, an antibody that agonizes OX40 (CD134), was administered to the patients.

Data came from immunoSEQ multiplex PCR; TCRdb stores just in-frame clones and leaves some out. Of tens of thousands of clones listed, around 80% are singletons. Study conclusions and caveats: CD4+ and CD8+ blood T cells expanded clonally by week 6 at 0.1 to 3.0 mg/kg. Some of the nonresponding patients also showed low levels of normalized T-cell clonal expansion.

Baseline was the first blood sampling point, followed by cycle 4 day 1 and cycle 7 day 1. Turning to this clone: Its matching antigen is unknown.

The sample here was CD4+ or CD8+ T cells sorted from blood, taken in a trial of the OX40 agonist ivuxolimab. The receptor was derived from an adult with an advanced solid tumor such as melanoma, head and neck, liver or kidney cancer.

The CDR3 bases are TGTGCCAGCAGTGTTACAGGGGTCGCTAACTATGGCTACACCTTC. Translating gives CASSVTGVANYGYTF. The chain couples TRBV28 to TRBJ1-2; 7 bases are shared with TRBD1. The germline gives CDR1 MDHEN, CDR2 SYDVKM. V lost 5 bases to trimming and J lost 0 bases; unmatched junction nucleotides: 6. The CDR3 length is 15 residues.